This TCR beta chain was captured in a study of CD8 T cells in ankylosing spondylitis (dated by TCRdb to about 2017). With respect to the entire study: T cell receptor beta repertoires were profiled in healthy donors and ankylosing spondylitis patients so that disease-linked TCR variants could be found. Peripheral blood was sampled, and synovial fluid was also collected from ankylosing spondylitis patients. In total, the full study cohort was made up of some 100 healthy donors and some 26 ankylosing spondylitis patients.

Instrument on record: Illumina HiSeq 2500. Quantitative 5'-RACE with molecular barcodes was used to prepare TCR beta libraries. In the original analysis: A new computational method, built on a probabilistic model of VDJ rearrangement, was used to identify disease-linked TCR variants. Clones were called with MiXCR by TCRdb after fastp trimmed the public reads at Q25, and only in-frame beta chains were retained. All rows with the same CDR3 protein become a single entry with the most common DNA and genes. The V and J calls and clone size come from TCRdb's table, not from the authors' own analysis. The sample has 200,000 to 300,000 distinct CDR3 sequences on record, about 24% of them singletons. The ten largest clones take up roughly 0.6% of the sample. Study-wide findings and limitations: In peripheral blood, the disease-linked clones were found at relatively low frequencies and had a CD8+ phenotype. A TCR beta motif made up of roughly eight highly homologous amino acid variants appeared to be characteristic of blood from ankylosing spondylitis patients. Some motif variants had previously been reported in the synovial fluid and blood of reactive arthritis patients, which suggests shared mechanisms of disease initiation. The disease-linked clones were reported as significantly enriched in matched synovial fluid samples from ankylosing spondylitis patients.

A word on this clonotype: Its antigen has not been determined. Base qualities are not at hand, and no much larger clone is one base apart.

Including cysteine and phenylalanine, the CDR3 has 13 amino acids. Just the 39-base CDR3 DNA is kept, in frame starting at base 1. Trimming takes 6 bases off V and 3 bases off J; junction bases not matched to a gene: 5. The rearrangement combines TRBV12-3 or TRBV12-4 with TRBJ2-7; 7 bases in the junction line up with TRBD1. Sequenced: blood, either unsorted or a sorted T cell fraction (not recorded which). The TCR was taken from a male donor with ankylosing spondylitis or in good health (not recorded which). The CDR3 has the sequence CASSRGQIYEQYF. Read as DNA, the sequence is TGTGCCAGCAGCCGGGGACAGATCTACGAGCAGTACTTC.